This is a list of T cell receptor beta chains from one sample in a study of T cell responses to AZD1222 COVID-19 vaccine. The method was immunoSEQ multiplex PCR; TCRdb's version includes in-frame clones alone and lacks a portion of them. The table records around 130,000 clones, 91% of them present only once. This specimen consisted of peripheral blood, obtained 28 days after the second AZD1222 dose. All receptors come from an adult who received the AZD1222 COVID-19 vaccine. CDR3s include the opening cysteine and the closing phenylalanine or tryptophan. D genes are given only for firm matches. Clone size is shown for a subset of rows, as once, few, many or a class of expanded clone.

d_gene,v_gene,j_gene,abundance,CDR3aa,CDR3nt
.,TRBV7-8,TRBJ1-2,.,CASSLRNKQRYGYTF,TGTGCCAGCAGCTTAAGGAATAAGCAACGGTACGGCTACACCTTC
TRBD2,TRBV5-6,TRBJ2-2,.,CASSLGGGTGELFF,TGTGCCAGCAGCTTGGGCGGGGGCACCGGGGAGCTGTTTTTT
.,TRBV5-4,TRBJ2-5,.,CASSQPGQRQETQYF,TGTGCCAGCAGTCAACCGGGACAAAGGCAAGAGACCCAGTACTTC
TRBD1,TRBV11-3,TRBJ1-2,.,CASSLTGGYGYTF,TGTGCCAGCAGCTTGACAGGGGGATATGGCTACACCTTC
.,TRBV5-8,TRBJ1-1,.,CASSKTSGTPHTEAFF,TGTGCCAGCAGCAAGACATCCGGGACTCCCCACACTGAAGCTTTCTTT
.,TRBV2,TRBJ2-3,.,CASSPQGAQADTQYF,TGTGCCAGCAGCCCTCAGGGCGCCCAGGCAGATACGCAGTATTTT
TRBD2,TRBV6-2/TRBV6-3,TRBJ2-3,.,CASSYSTSDTDTQYF,TGTGCCAGCAGTTATTCGACTAGCGACACAGATACGCAGTATTTT
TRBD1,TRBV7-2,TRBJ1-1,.,CASSFGTGMNTEAFF,TGTGCCAGCAGCTTCGGGACAGGGATGAACACTGAAGCTTTCTTT
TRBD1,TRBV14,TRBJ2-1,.,CASSPAGTALSYNEQFF,TGTGCCAGCAGCCCCGCCGGGACAGCCCTTTCCTACAATGAGCAGTTCTTC
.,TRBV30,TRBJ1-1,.,CAWTSTGIPEAFF,TGTGCCTGGACCTCTACGGGGATTCCTGAAGCTTTCTTT
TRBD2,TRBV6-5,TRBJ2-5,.,CASSLAAGVGETQYF,TGTGCCAGCAGTTTAGCGGCGGGAGTGGGTGAGACCCAGTACTTC
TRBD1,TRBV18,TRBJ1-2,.,CASSPTGKRYGYTF,TGTGCCAGCTCACCGACAGGGAAGCGGTATGGCTACACCTTC
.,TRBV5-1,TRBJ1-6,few,CASSLGARGGDSPLHF,TGCGCCAGCAGCTTGGGGGCCCGGGGAGGGGATTCACCCCTCCACTTT
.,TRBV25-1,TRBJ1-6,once,CASSRGHNSPLHF,TGTGCCAGCAGCCGGGGGCACAATTCACCCCTCCACTTT
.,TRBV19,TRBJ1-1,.,CASSPDITYTEAFF,TGTGCCAGTAGTCCCGACATCACATACACTGAAGCTTTCTTT
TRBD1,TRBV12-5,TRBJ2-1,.,CASGGTGGSGDNEQFF,TGTGCTAGTGGGGGAACAGGGGGCTCAGGGGACAATGAGCAGTTCTTC
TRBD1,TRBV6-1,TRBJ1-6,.,CASSDRTGTHNSPLHF,TGTGCCAGCAGTGACAGGACAGGAACGCATAATTCACCCCTCCACTTT
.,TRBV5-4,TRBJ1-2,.,CASSHTTSVQGKGGYTF,TGTGCCAGCAGCCACACAACCTCGGTTCAGGGGAAGGGTGGCTACACCTTC
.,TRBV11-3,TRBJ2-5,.,CASSLGTDQETQYF,TGTGCCAGCAGCTTAGGGACCGACCAAGAGACCCAGTACTTC
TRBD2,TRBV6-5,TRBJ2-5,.,CASSSNSLAGETQYF,TGTGCCAGCAGCTCTAACTCACTAGCGGGAGAGACCCAGTACTTC
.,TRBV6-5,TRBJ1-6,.,CASSYGRSPLHF,TGTGCCAGCAGTTACGGTCGTTCACCCCTCCACTTT
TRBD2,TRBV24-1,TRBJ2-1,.,CATSDLFLAGPFNEQFF,TGTGCCACCAGTGATTTGTTCCTAGCGGGACCGTTTAATGAGCAGTTCTTC
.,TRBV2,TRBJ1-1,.,CASSVGARGTEAFF,TGTGCCAGCAGTGTGGGGGCTCGGGGCACTGAAGCTTTCTTT
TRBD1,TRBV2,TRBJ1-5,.,CASQGTAEEPQHF,TGTGCCAGCCAGGGGACAGCCGAAGAGCCCCAGCATTTT
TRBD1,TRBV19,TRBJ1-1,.,CAIKTGHTEAFF,TGTGCTATCAAGACAGGGCACACTGAAGCTTTCTTT
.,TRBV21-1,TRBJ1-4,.,CASSSNIQVHATNEKLFF,TGTGCCAGCAGCTCAAACATACAGGTCCATGCAACTAATGAAAAACTGTTTTTT
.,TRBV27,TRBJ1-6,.,CASSLLYGSPLHF,TGTGCCAGCAGTTTACTCTACGGTTCACCCCTCCACTTT
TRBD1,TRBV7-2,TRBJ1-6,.,CASSPPGQGLGNSPLHF,TGTGCCAGCAGCCCCCCGGGACAGGGGTTGGGTAATTCACCCCTCCACTTT
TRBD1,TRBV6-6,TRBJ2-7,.,CASRGGRTGAHEQYF,TGTGCCAGCAGAGGGGGTCGGACAGGGGCTCACGAGCAGTACTTC
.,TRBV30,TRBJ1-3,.,CAWEETGRGNTIYF,TGTGCCTGGGAAGAGACCGGACGGGGAAACACCATATATTTT
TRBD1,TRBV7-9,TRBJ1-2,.,CASSSGTGRGYTF,TGTGCCAGCAGCTCCGGGACAGGGAGAGGCTACACCTTC
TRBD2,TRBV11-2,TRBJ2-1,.,CASSFIATSGGGYNEQFF,TGTGCCAGCAGCTTTATCGCGACTAGCGGGGGGGGCTACAATGAGCAGTTCTTC
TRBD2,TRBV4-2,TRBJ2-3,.,CASSPGLAGGPDTQYF,TGTGCCAGCAGCCCCGGACTAGCGGGAGGGCCAGATACGCAGTATTTT
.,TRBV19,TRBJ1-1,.,CASSPQQGWTEAFF,TGTGCCAGTAGTCCTCAACAGGGTTGGACTGAAGCTTTCTTT
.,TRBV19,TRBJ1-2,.,CASSIRRELYGYTF,TGTGCCAGTAGTATACGGAGGGAACTCTATGGCTACACCTTC
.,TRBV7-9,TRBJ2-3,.,CASRKNRGPSTDTQYF,TGTGCCAGCAGGAAAAATAGGGGTCCGAGCACAGATACGCAGTATTTT
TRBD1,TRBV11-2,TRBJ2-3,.,CASSLGTGGLDTQYF,TGTGCCAGCAGCCTTGGAACAGGGGGCCTAGATACGCAGTATTTT
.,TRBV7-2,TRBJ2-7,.,CASSKGTLISYEQYF,TGTGCCAGCAGCAAGGGGACATTAATCTCCTACGAGCAGTACTTC
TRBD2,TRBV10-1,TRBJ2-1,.,CARHPGTSGYNEQFF,TGCGCCAGACATCCCGGGACTAGCGGGTACAATGAGCAGTTCTTC
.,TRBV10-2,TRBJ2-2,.,CASSESVAANTGELFF,TGCGCCAGCAGTGAGTCTGTAGCGGCGAACACCGGGGAGCTGTTTTTT
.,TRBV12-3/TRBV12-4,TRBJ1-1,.,CASSLQKGTEAFF,TGTGCCAGCAGTCTCCAAAAGGGCACTGAAGCTTTCTTT
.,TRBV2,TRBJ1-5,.,CASSEQGIGNQPQHF,TGTGCCAGCAGTGAACAGGGAATAGGGAATCAGCCCCAGCATTTT
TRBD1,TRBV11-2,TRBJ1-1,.,CASSQRARGAFF,TGTGCCAGCAGCCAGAGGGCCAGGGGGGCTTTCTTT
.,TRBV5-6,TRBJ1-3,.,CASSLVQGPGNTIYF,TGTGCCAGCAGCTTGGTGCAGGGGCCTGGAAACACCATATATTTT
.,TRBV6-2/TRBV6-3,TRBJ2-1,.,CASSYSGVSNIEQFF,TGTGCCAGCAGTTACTCTGGGGTTAGTAATATCGAGCAGTTCTTC
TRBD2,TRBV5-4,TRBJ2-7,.,CASSPSGGADYEQYF,TGTGCCAGCAGCCCTAGCGGGGGGGCGGACTACGAGCAGTACTTC
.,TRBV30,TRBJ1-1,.,CAWSAFMNTEAFF,TGTGCCTGGAGTGCCTTCATGAACACTGAAGCTTTCTTT
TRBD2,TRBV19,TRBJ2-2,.,CASRFISGRGNTGELFF,TGTGCCAGTAGATTTATTAGCGGGAGAGGGAACACCGGGGAGCTGTTTTTT
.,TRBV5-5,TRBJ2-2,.,CASSLSASPADGELFF,TGTGCCAGCAGCTTGTCGGCTAGTCCTGCAGACGGGGAGCTGTTTTTT
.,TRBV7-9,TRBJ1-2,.,CASSLGAGDHGYTF,TGTGCCAGCAGCTTAGGGGCAGGGGATCATGGCTACACCTTC
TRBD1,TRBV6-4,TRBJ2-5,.,CASSERTQGETQYF,TGTGCCAGCAGTGAGCGGACACAGGGGGAGACCCAGTACTTC
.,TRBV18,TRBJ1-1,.,CASSPGTPNTEAFF,TGTGCCAGCTCACCCGGGACACCAAACACTGAAGCTTTCTTT
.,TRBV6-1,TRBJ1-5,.,CASSEGRDQPQHF,TGTGCCAGCAGTGAAGGGAGGGATCAGCCCCAGCATTTT
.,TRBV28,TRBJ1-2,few,CASSPGDGYTF,TGTGCCAGCAGTCCAGGGGATGGCTACACCTTC